The entry below describes one TCR beta chain. The antigen this receptor binds is unknown. Base qualities were left out, and no much larger clone turns up one base away. Deep TCRbeta sequencing was performed with the immunoSEQ platform. The source study handled its data this way. For further analysis, only productive rearrangements were exported out of the immunoSEQ Analyzer. Bulk TCRbeta clonotypes were assigned T cell phenotypes by matching to single-cell RNA+TCR-seq clones sharing the same TCRbeta sequence. Using bulk TCR sequencing data, clone enrichment in tumor was calculated by dividing a clone's tumor frequency by the same clone's PBMC frequency. TCRs were grouped by GLIPH into specificity groups, defined as clusters of distinct TCRs likely recognizing common antigens via shared CDR3 motifs. TCRdb limited this immuneACCESS table to in-frame rearrangements with V and J called. A share of clones is missing; checked studies link under half to unresolved V genes, and the rest is unexplained. Clone size and the V and J calls come from that table; the DNA yielded D and trimming. This sample is represented by nearly 25,000 clones; about 82% of them were singletons. Approximately 12% of the sample rests with the top ten.

V and J are truncated by 0 bases and 7 bases respectively, leaving an intervening sequence of 9 bases. From the germline V gene (reference sequence), CDR1 is GTSNPN and CDR2 is SVGIG. Measured from the cysteine to the phenylalanine, the CDR3 is 12 residues long. CDR3 DNA is the only sequence kept; it has 36 bases, read in frame from the first base. The time point label corresponds to: after anti-PD-1 therapy. Genomic DNA extracted from tumor biopsies or peripheral blood was used for bulk TCRbeta sequencing, with input ranging from about 550 ng to 6,004 ng. Every patient was a poor candidate for surgical resection and had histologically proven advanced or metastatic basal or squamous cell carcinoma. The basal cell carcinoma cohort was made up of approximately twelve patients, and bulk tumor TCR sequencing was performed for several of these patients. The data were obtained in a study of T cells in tumors after PD-1 blockade (dated by TCRdb to 2018 to 2020). Regarding the research as a whole: Patients were excluded if they had prior checkpoint blockade, use of systemic immunosuppressants, or recent radiotherapy or other anti-cancer therapy within 4 weeks. Paired single-cell RNA and TCR sequencing was performed on site-matched tumors from BCC or SCC patients before and after anti-PD-1 therapy. An average of about 110,000 TCR templates (range about 23,000-257,772) and 36,536 unique clonotypes was obtained for peripheral blood samples. RECIST version 1.1 was the standard used to evaluate clinical response. Some patients also continued taking vismodegib 150 mg daily during anti-PD-1 treatment. Pembrolizumab 200 mg every 3 weeks or cemiplimab 350 mg every 2 weeks was administered to patients. To compare clonotypes in blood versus tumor, bulk TCR sequencing was run on fewer than 11 peripheral blood samples drawn from 5 patients. The investigation overall reported the following: Where the novel T cell clones came from was not identified, and possible sources could include lymphoid organs or rare unexpanded clones inside the tumor or in the tumor periphery. Around two fifths of tumor TCR clonotypes were detected in blood, and some novel exhausted tumor clones were observed in pre-treatment blood, which was taken as suggesting peripheral recruitment.

This TCR was sampled from a human donor with basal cell carcinoma. The input for sequencing was PBMCs, taken after anti-PD-1 treatment. The receptor chain draws on TRBV30 and TRBJ1-2; the D region possibly corresponds to TRBD1 (5 bases align). The DNA reads TGTGCCTGGAGTGTAGGGGACGGTGGCTACACCTTC. Its amino acids are CAWSVGDGGYTF. The entire variable domain, with the stretches around the CDR3 drawn from the reference TRBV30 and TRBJ1-2 proteins, is SQTIHQWPATLVQPVGSPLSLECTVEGTSNPNLYWYRQAAGRGLQLLFYSVGIGQISSEVPQNLSASRPQDRQFILSSKKLLLSDSGFYLCAWSVGDGGYTFGSGTRLTVV.